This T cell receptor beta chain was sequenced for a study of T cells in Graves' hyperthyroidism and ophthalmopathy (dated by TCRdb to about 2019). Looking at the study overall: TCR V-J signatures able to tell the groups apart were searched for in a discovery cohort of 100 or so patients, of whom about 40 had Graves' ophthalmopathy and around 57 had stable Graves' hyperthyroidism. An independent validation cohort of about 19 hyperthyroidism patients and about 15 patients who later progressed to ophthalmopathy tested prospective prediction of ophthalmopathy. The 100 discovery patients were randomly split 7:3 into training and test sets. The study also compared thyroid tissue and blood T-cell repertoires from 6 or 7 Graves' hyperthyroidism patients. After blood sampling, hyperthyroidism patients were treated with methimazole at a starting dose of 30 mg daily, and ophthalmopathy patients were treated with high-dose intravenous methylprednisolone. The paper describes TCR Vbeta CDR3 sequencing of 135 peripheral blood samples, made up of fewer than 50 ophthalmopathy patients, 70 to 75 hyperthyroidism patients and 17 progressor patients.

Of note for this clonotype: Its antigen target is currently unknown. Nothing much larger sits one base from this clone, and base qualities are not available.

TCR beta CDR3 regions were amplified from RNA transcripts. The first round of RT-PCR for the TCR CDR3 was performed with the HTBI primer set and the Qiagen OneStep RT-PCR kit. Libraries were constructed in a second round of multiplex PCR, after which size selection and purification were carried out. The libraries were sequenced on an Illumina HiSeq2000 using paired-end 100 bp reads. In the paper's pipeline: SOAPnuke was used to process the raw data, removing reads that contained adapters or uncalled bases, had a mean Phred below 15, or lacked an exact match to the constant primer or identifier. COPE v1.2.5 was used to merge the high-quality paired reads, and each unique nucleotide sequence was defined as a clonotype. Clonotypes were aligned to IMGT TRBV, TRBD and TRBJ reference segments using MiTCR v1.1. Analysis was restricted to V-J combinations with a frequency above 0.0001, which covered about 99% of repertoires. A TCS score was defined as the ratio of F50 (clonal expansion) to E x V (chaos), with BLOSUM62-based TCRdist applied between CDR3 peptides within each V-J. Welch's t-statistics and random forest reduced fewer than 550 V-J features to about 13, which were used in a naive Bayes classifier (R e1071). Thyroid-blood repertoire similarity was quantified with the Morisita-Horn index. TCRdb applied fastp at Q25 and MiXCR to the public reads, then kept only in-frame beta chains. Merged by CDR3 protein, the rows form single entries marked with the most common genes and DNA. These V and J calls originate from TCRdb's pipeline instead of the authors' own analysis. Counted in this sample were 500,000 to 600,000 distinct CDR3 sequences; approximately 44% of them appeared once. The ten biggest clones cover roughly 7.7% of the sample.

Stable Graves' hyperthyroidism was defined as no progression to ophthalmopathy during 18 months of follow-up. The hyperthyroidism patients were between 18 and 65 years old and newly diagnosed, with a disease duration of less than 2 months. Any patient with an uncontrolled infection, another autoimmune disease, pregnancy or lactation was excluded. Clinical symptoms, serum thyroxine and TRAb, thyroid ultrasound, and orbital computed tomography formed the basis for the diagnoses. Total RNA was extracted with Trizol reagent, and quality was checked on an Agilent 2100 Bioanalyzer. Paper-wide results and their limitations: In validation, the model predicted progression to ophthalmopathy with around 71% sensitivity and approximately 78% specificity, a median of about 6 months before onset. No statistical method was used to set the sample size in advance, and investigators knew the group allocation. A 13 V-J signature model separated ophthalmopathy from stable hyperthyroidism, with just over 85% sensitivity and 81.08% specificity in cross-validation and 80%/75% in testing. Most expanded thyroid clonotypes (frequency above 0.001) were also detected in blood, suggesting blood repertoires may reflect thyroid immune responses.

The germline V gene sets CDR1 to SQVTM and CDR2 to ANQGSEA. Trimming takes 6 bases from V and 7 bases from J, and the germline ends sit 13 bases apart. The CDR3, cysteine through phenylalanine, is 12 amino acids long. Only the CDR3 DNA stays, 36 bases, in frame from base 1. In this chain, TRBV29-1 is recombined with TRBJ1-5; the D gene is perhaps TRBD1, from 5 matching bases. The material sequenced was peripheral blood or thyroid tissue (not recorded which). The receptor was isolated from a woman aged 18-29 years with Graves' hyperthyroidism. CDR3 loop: CSVAAGSQPQHF. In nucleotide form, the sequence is TGCAGCGTGGCGGCAGGGTCCCAGCCCCAGCATTTT.